These T cell receptor beta chains were read from a single sample in a study of T cells in Graves' hyperthyroidism and ophthalmopathy. TCRdb fed the multiplex PCR reads into MiXCR, producing one record per CDR3 protein. There are 450,000 to 600,000 distinct CDR3 sequences in the sample; around 13% occur only once, and 14% lies in the top ten. Sequenced input: blood. Receptors were obtained from a woman aged 40 to 50 with Graves' hyperthyroidism. Each CDR3 is given with its conserved first and last residue. D genes are given only for firm matches. Rows give clone size only sometimes, using once, few, many, or a class for an expanded clone.

abundance	v_gene	d_gene	j_gene	CDR3aa	CDR3nt
NA	TRBV19	NA	TRBJ2-6	CASSSISSGANVLTF	TGTGCCAGTAGTAGTATAAGCTCTGGGGCCAACGTCCTGACTTTC
many	TRBV7-9	NA	TRBJ1-1	CASSSERNTEAFF	TGTGCCAGCAGCTCGGAACGAAACACTGAAGCTTTCTTT
NA	TRBV5-6	NA	TRBJ2-7	CASSLAAKSYEQYF	TGTGCCAGCAGCTTGGCTGCAAAGAGCTACGAGCAGTACTTC
many	TRBV20-1	TRBD1	TRBJ1-1	CSQQGAINTEAFF	TGCAGTCAACAGGGGGCGATAAACACTGAAGCTTTCTTT
NA	TRBV30	NA	TRBJ1-6	CAWSVRFGSPLHF	TGTGCCTGGAGTGTACGGTTCGGTTCACCCCTCCACTTT
NA	TRBV7-6	TRBD1	TRBJ1-3	CASSLTGGGNTIYF	TGTGCCAGCAGCTTGACAGGGGGAGGAAACACCATATATTTT
NA	TRBV9	NA	TRBJ2-5	CASSGGGGLETQYF	TGTGCCAGCAGCGGCGGCGGGGGCTTGGAGACCCAGTACTTC
few	TRBV30	NA	TRBJ2-3	CAWSGQYLTDTQYF	TGTGCCTGGAGCGGGCAGTATTTGACAGATACGCAGTATTTT
many	TRBV28	NA	TRBJ2-2	CASTQRYTGELFF	TGTGCCAGTACTCAAAGATACACCGGGGAGCTGTTTTTT
many	TRBV18	TRBD2	TRBJ2-1	CASSYNLGLAGANEQFF	TGTGCCAGCTCATACAATCTGGGACTAGCGGGAGCCAATGAGCAGTTCTTC
NA	TRBV11-2	NA	TRBJ2-1	CASNLARNEQSF	TGTGCCAGCAACCTAGCCAGAAATGAGCAGTCCTTC
many	TRBV3-1	NA	TRBJ2-5	CASSQAWKGETQYF	TGTGCCAGCAGCCAAGCCTGGAAAGGGGAGACCCAGTACTTC
NA	TRBV28	NA	TRBJ1-2	CASSLSLANYGYTF	TGTGCCAGCAGTTTGTCCTTAGCTAACTATGGCTACACCTTC
few	TRBV20-1	TRBD2	TRBJ2-5	CSARGVGLLQETQYF	TGCAGTGCTAGAGGGGTGGGACTACTTCAAGAGACCCAGTACTTC